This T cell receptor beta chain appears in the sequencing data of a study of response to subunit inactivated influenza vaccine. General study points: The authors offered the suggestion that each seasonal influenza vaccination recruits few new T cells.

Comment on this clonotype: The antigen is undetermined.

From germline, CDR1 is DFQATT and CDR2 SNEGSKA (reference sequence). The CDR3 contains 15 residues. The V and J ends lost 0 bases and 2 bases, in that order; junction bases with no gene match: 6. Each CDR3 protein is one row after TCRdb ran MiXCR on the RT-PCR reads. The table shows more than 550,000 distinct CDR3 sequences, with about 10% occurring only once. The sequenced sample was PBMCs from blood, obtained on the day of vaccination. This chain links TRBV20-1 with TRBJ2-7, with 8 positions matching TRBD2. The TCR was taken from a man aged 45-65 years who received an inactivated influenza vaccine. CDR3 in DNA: TGCAGTGCTAGAGATCTTGGCGGGGGGACCTACGAGCAGTACTTC. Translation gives CSARDLGGGTYEQYF.